This T cell receptor beta chain was profiled in a study of blood T cell repertoires in COVID-19. Study summary: T cells, B-cell-depleted T cells, or PBMCs provided the cDNA or gDNA that served as material.

Data came from immunoSEQ multiplex PCR; TCRdb stores just in-frame clones and leaves some out. The repertoire holds around 98,000 clones, with about 80% as singletons. The specimen sequenced was peripheral blood. This receptor was taken from a man in his 70s with acute or convalescent COVID-19.

The CDR3 region has the DNA TGTGCCAGTAGTATAGCGTATGCCGGGACAGGGGGCCTGAATCAGCCCCAGCATTTT. Residues: CASSIAYAGTGGLNQPQHF. The chain combines TRBV19 with TRBJ1-5; TRBD1 matches at 12 bases. The CDR3 covers 19 residues. From germline, CDR1 is LNHDA and CDR2 SQIVND (reference sequence). V dropped 1 base and J dropped 4; count of bases not matched to a gene: 11.